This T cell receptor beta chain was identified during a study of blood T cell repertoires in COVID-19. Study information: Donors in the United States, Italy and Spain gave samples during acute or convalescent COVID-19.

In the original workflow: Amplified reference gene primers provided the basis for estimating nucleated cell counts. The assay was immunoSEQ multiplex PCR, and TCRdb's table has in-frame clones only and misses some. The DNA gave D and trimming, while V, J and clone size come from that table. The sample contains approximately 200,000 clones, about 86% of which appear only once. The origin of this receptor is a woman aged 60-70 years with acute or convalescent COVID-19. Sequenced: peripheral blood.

The CDR3 protein is CAGALGRGAGELFF. The CDR3 DNA reads TGTGCCGGAGCCCTCGGCAGGGGGGCAGGGGAGCTGTTTTTT. The chain joins TRBV30 to TRBJ2-2, with a possible D match to TRBD1 (7 bases). CDR1 is GTSNPN and CDR2 is SVGIG in the germline V gene (reference sequence). Trimming left V 8 bases short and J 8 bases short, with 21 bases between. The CDR3 runs to 14 residues.